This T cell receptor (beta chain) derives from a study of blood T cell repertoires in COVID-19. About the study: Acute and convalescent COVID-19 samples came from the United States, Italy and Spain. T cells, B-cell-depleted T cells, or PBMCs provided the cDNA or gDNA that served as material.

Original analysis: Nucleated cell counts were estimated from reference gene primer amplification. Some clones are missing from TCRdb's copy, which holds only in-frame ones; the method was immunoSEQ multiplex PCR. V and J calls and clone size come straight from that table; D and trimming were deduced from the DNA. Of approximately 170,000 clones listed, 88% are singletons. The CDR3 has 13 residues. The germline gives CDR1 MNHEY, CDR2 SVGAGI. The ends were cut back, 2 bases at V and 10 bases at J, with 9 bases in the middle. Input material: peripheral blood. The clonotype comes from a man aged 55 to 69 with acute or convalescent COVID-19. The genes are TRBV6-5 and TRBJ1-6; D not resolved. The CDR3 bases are TGTGCCAGCAGTTACGACGGAGACTCACCCCTCCACTTT. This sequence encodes CASSYDGDSPLHF.